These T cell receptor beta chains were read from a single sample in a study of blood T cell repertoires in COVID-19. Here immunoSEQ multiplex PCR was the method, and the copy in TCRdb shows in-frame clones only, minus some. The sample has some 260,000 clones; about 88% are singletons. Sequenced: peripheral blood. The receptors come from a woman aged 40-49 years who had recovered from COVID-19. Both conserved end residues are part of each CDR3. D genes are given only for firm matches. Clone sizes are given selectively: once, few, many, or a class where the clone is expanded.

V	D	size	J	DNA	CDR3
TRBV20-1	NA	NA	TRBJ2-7	TGCAGTGCTAGTAGGGGGAGTACCCTATACGAGCAGTACTTC	CSASRGSTLYEQYF
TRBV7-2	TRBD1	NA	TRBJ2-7	TGTGCCAGCAGCAAAGCCCGGGGACAGGCGTACGAGCAGTACTTC	CASSKARGQAYEQYF
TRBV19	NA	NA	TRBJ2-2	TGTGCCAGTAGTATGTTGGCTAGCATCTCCGGGGAGCTGTTTTTT	CASSMLASISGELFF
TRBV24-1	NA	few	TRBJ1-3	TGTGCCACCAGTGACCCCCATTCTGGAAACACCATATATTTT	CATSDPHSGNTIYF
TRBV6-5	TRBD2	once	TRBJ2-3	TGTGCCAGCGCGCCGAGCGGGGGCGCGGGAGATACGCAGTATTTT	CASAPSGGAGDTQYF
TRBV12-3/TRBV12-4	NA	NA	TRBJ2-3	TGTGCCAGCAGCGCCCCCAACTCGGATACGCAGTATTTT	CASSAPNSDTQYF
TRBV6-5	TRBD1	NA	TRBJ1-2	TGTGCCAGCAGTTACTCGACAGGGGACGGGTATGGCTACACCTTC	CASSYSTGDGYGYTF
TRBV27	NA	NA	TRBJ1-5	TGTGCCAGCAGTAACGGGGTCCCCCCACAGCCCCAGCATTTT	CASSNGVPPQPQHF
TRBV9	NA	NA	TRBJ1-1	TGTGCCAGCAGCGCCTCGGGCACTGAAGCTTTCTTT	CASSASGTEAFF
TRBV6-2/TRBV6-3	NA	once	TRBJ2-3	TGTGCCAGCAGCCGGACAGAGTACACAGATACGCAGTATTTT	CASSRTEYTDTQYF
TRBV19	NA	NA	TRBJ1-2	TGTGCCAGTAGTACCACCGGGACACTACTTGGCTACACCTTC	CASSTTGTLLGYTF
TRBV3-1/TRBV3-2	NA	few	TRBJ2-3	TGTGCCAGCAGAAGGACAGCTAGCACAGATACGCAGTATTTT	CASRRTASTDTQYF
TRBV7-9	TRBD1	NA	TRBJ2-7	TGTGCCAGCAGCTCCTCTTGGGGGACAGGGAGGTACGAGCAGTACTTC	CASSSSWGTGRYEQYF
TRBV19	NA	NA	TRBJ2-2	TGTGCCAGTAGTATGTTGGGGGGCACCGGGGAGCTGTTTTTT	CASSMLGGTGELFF
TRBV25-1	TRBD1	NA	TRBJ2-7	TGTGCCAGCAGTGGGGGACAGGGGTACTACGAGCAGTACTTC	CASSGGQGYYEQYF
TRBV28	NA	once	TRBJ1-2	TGTGCCAGCAGCCGCGGAGGAGTCAACTATGGCTACACCTTC	CASSRGGVNYGYTF
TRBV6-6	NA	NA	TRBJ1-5	TGTGCCAGCAGTTACTCTCCATCTCAGCCCCAGCATTTT	CASSYSPSQPQHF
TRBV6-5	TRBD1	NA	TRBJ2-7	TGTGCCAGCAGTACGACAGGGGGCTACGAGCAGTACTTC	CASSTTGGYEQYF
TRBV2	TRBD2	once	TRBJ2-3	TGTGCCAGCAGTGATAAGTGGGCTAGCGGGGCCGCGGATACGCAGTATTTT	CASSDKWASGAADTQYF
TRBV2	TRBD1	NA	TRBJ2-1	TGTGCCAGCAGTGAGTGGTTCGGGGAAGGGGGCGATGAGCAGTTCTTC	CASSEWFGEGGDEQFF
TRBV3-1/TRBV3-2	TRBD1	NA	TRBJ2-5	TGTGCCACAGGGGGCGGGGAGACCCAGTACTTC	CATGGGETQYF
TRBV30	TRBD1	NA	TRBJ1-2	TGTGCCTGGAGTTCCGGACAGGTAAAATATGGCTACACCTTC	CAWSSGQVKYGYTF
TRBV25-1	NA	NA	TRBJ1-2	TGTGCCAGCAGTGAGAGCGGGAGAGGCTATGGCTACACCTTC	CASSESGRGYGYTF
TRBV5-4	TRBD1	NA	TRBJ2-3	TGTGCCAGCAGCCTTACAGGGGCGAATACGCAGTATTTT	CASSLTGANTQYF
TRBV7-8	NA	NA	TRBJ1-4	TGTGCCAGCAGCTATCGGCGGGGTAATGAAAAACTGTTTTTT	CASSYRRGNEKLFF
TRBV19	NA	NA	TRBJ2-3	TGTGCCAGTAGTATAGGACTCTCGGGGATCACAGATACGCAGTATTTT	CASSIGLSGITDTQYF
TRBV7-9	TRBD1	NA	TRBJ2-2	TGTGCCAGCAGCCTCGGTTGGCAGGGGGCCGGGGAGCTGTTTTTT	CASSLGWQGAGELFF
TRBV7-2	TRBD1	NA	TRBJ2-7	TGTGCCAGCAGCTTAGCGGGACAGGGGGCGTACGAGCAGTACTTC	CASSLAGQGAYEQYF
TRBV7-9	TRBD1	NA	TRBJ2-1	TGTGTCACGGGGCAGGGGGCTAGAAATGAGCAGTTCTTC	CVTGQGARNEQFF
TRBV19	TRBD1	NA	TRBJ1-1	TGTGCCAGTAGTTTTGAACCGGGACAGGGGGCTGAGGCTTTCTTT	CASSFEPGQGAEAFF
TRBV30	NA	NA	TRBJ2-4	TGTGCCTGGAGTGACAGGACCGTAGCCAAAAACATTCAGTACTTC	CAWSDRTVAKNIQYF
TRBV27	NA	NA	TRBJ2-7	TGTGCCAGCAGTTTAATTAGGCCGGGTGGGGAGCAGTACTTC	CASSLIRPGGEQYF
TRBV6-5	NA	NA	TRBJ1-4	TGTGCCAGCAGTAGGGACATCAATGAAAAACTGTTTTTT	CASSRDINEKLFF
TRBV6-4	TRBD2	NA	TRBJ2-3	TGTGCCAGCAGTGACCGGCTAGCGGGGGGGCCGCAGTATTTT	CASSDRLAGGPQYF
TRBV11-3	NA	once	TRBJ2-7	TGTGCCAGCAGCGCCCCCCGGGGGAGGAGGGACTACGAGCAGTACTTC	CASSAPRGRRDYEQYF
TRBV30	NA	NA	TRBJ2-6	TGTGCCTGGAGTGTACCAGTCTCTGGGGCCAACGTCCTGACTTTC	CAWSVPVSGANVLTF
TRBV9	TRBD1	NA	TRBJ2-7	TGTGCCAGCAGCTCCGGGACAGGCCTCTACGAGCAGTACTTC	CASSSGTGLYEQYF
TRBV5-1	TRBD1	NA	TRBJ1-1	TGCGCCAGCAGCCCGCGGGAGGGGGCGGCAAGGAATACTGAAGCTTTCTTT	CASSPREGAARNTEAFF
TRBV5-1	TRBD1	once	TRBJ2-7	TGCGCCAGCAGCAACCGGGACAGGGTCTACGAGCAGTACTTC	CASSNRDRVYEQYF
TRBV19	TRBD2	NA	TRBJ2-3	TGTGCCAGTAGTCAACAGCGGGAGTGGGCAGATACGCAGTATTTT	CASSQQREWADTQYF
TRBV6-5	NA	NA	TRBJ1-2	TGTGCCAGCAGTTACTACAGGGACCACTATGGCTACACCTTC	CASSYYRDHYGYTF
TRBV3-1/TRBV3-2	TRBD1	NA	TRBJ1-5	TGTGCCCCTCTTGGGGCGGGACAGGGAAGTCAGCCCCAGCATTTT	CAPLGAGQGSQPQHF
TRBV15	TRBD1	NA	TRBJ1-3	TGTGCCACCTCTGACAGGGAAGCTGGAAACACCATATATTTT	CATSDREAGNTIYF
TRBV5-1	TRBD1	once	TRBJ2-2	TGCGCCAGCAGCTTTCGACAGGGGGACACCGGGGAGCTGTTTTTT	CASSFRQGDTGELFF
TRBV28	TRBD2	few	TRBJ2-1	TGTGCCTCTAGCGGGACTAGCGGGAACCCCAATGAGCAGTTCTTC	CASSGTSGNPNEQFF